A selection of T cell receptor beta chains follows, all from one sample in a study of regulatory T cells in long-lasting Graves disease. In TCRdb, the multiplex PCR reads were re-called with MiXCR into one record per CDR3 protein. This table holds more than 450,000 distinct CDR3 sequences, about 17% found once. These same records also appear under a second study, on T cells in Graves' hyperthyroidism and ophthalmopathy.

Sequenced here: peripheral blood mononuclear cells (PBMCs), sampled at new diagnosis, from a patient treated with antithyroid drugs. The source is a man aged 35 to 55 with Graves disease. Each CDR3 is given with its conserved first and last residue. The order of the fields is clone size, J gene, D gene, V gene, CDR3 DNA, CDR3 protein. D genes are given only for firm matches. Only part of the rows carry a size: once, few, many, or a class if the clone is expanded.

. | TRBJ2-1 | . | TRBV12-3/TRBV12-4 | TGTGCCAGCAGTCCGGGACTGTATGAGCAGTTCTTC | CASSPGLYEQFF
many | TRBJ2-5 | . | TRBV29-1 | TGCAGCGTTAGGGAGTACCAAGAGACCCAGTACTTC | CSVREYQETQYF
. | TRBJ2-5 | TRBD2 | TRBV9 | TGTGCCAGCAGCGTAGACATAGCGGGAGGCTTGAGGGAGACCCAGTACTTC | CASSVDIAGGLRETQYF
many | TRBJ2-5 | TRBD1 | TRBV28 | TGTGCCAGCGGAACGGACAGGCCTAAAGAGACCCAGTACTTC | CASGTDRPKETQYF
. | TRBJ1-1 | TRBD1 | TRBV7-9 | TGTGCCAGCAGCGTTGGACAGGGGGCCGCTGAAGCTTTCTTT | CASSVGQGAAEAFF
. | TRBJ2-7 | . | TRBV20-1 | TGCAGTGCTATTGATACCGGGTCCCGAGTCTACGAGCAGTACTTC | CSAIDTGSRVYEQYF
many | TRBJ1-1 | TRBD1 | TRBV20-1 | TGCAGTGCTAGAGTTTACAGGGGTTCAACTGAAGCTTTCTTT | CSARVYRGSTEAFF
many | TRBJ2-3 | . | TRBV12-3/TRBV12-4 | TGTGCCAGCAGTTTACAGGTGGGCACAGATACGCAGTATTTT | CASSLQVGTDTQYF
. | TRBJ2-3 | . | TRBV4-2 | TGTGCCAGCAGCCAAGTGCGGGATCCTGGCACAGATACGCAGTATTTT | CASSQVRDPGTDTQYF
few | TRBJ2-1 | . | TRBV19 | TGTGCCAGTAGTATATTAGGTTACAATGAGCAGTTCTTC | CASSILGYNEQFF
many | TRBJ1-1 | . | TRBV28 | TGTGCCAGCAATTTTTCCCCGACTGAAGCTTTCTTT | CASNFSPTEAFF
few | TRBJ2-1 | TRBD2 | TRBV6-5 | TGTGCCAGCAGTTACTCAGCGGGAGATAATGAGCAGTTCTTC | CASSYSAGDNEQFF
many | TRBJ2-3 | . | TRBV2 | TGTGCCACGGGGGGCAGGGGGAACACAGATACGCAGTATTTT | CATGGRGNTDTQYF
few | TRBJ2-7 | . | TRBV29-1 | TGCAGCGCCTCACCCGGAGGATACGAGCAGTACTTC | CSASPGGYEQYF
many | TRBJ2-3 | TRBD2 | TRBV7-9 | TGTGCCAGCAGCTCTCGCCGGGAGGGGATAAGCACAGATACGCAGTATTTT | CASSSRREGISTDTQYF
many | TRBJ2-5 | TRBD2 | TRBV27 | TGTGCCAGCAGACTGACTAGCGGGAGACAAGAGACCCAGTACTTC | CASRLTSGRQETQYF
many | TRBJ2-3 | . | TRBV5-1 | TGCGCCAGCTGCATCAGTTCTAGCACAGATACGCAGTATTTT | CASCISSSTDTQYF
few | TRBJ1-4 | . | TRBV7-2 | TGTGCCAGCAGTCAACAGGGCATTACTGAAAAACTGTTTTTT | CASSQQGITEKLFF
few | TRBJ1-2 | TRBD1 | TRBV11-1 | TGTGCCAGCAGCTTCGGGACAGGGGCCAACTATGGCTACACCTTC | CASSFGTGANYGYTF
. | TRBJ2-6 | . | TRBV10-3 | TGTGCCATCAGTGGCGGGGAGGCTGGGGCCAACGTCCTGACTTTC | CAISGGEAGANVLTF
few | TRBJ2-6 | . | TRBV12-3/TRBV12-4 | TGTGCCAGCAGCCAGGGGCTGGGTGGGGCCAACGTCCTGACTTTC | CASSQGLGGANVLTF
many | TRBJ2-7 | . | TRBV6-2/TRBV6-3 | TGTGCCAGCAGAGGAGCTAGCTTCATTCCCTACGAGCAGTACTTC | CASRGASFIPYEQYF
many | TRBJ2-3 | TRBD1 | TRBV7-6 | TGTGCCAGCAGCCACCCCAACCGGACAGGGACCACAGATACGCAGTATTTT | CASSHPNRTGTTDTQYF
many | TRBJ2-7 | . | TRBV11-2 | TGTGCCAGCAGCTTAGGGGTCAGGGGCTCCTACGAGCAGTACTTC | CASSLGVRGSYEQYF
. | TRBJ2-1 | TRBD2 | TRBV7-3 | TGTGCCAGCAGCTCCCTGGGACTAGCGGGCCTCAATGAGCAGTTCTTC | CASSSLGLAGLNEQFF
few | TRBJ2-1 | TRBD2 | TRBV4-1 | TGCGCCAGCAGCCAAGATTTTACAAGGGGAAGACTAGCGGGAGAGTTCCACAATGAGCAGTTCTTC | CASSQDFTRGRLAGEFHNEQFF
few | TRBJ2-7 | TRBD2 | TRBV20-1 | TGCAGTGCTAGAGATCTCTTGGGACTAGGCGAGCAGTACTTC | CSARDLLGLGEQYF
many | TRBJ2-2 | TRBD2 | TRBV7-3 | TGTGCCAGCAGCGCTAGGACTAGCGGATCCGGGGAGCTGTTTTTT | CASSARTSGSGELFF
many | TRBJ1-2 | . | TRBV2 | TGTGCCAGCATTCTAGAGATGGGGGATGACTATGGCTACACCTTC | CASILEMGDDYGYTF
. | TRBJ2-2 | TRBD2 | TRBV5-1 | TGCGCCAGCAGCCCCTCCCTAGCGGGAGCTAGCGGGGAGCTGTTTTTT | CASSPSLAGASGELFF
. | TRBJ2-4 | . | TRBV4-2 | TGTGCCAGCAGCCAAGATGGTACCGGGTTGAGGGCCCAAAACATTCAGTACTTC | CASSQDGTGLRAQNIQYF